Listed here are 15 T cell receptor beta chains from one sample, sequenced in a study of blood T cell repertoires in COVID-19. Measured with immunoSEQ multiplex PCR; TCRdb has only the in-frame clones, and not every one. Of approximately 100,000 clones listed, about 90% are singletons. Specimen: peripheral blood. Receptors were obtained from a human donor in a cohort sampled during active COVID-19.

The chain has TRBV7-6 and TRBJ2-5; D is ambiguous. CDR3 size: 15 residues. V was shortened by 3 bases and J by 1 base, with 12 bases between the two germline ends. Germline V lookup: CDR1 SGHVS, CDR2 FNYEAQ. The CDR3 sequence: CASSFGSIRQETQYF. The CDR3 DNA follows: TGTGCCAGCAGCTTCGGGTCCATTCGCCAAGAGACCCAGTACTTC.

The J gene is TRBJ2-2, the V gene TRBV11-3; TRBD2 is a possible D gene (5 bases). Germline V gene sequence: CDR1 SGHNT, CDR2 YENEEA. This CDR3 is 12 amino acids long. V was pared by 5 bases and J by 5 bases, with 6 bases between. Written as DNA, the CDR3 is TGTGCCAGCAGCCGGGAAACCGGGGAGCTGTTTTTT. Its protein is CASSRETGELFF.

The chain combines TRBV10-3 with TRBJ2-1; no reliable D call. Germline V CDR1 and CDR2: ENHRY, SYGVKD. The CDR3 is 11 amino acids. Trimming took 8 bases from V and 5 from J, leaving 7 bases between them. The CDR3 DNA reads as TGTGCCATCTCACTCAACAATGAGCAGTTCTTC. As protein: CAISLNNEQFF.

The V gene is TRBV29-1, the J gene TRBJ2-7; the D gene is possibly TRBD2 (6 bases). CDR3 size: 14 residues. Germline V gene data show CDR1 as SQVTM and CDR2 as ANQGSEA. The V end lost 5 bases, the J end lost 6 bases, and 20 bases lay between the germline ends. DNA for the CDR3: TGCAGCGTTAACCTGGATGCGGGGTCTATCGAGCAGTACTTC. Translating gives CSVNLDAGSIEQYF.

This chain connects TRBV6-5 to TRBJ1-1; D might be TRBD1 (5 bases). V lost 8 bases to trimming and J lost 3 bases, with 13 bases between them. CDR3 length: 13 amino acids. In germline, CDR1 is MNHEY, CDR2 SVGAGI. CDR3 bases: TGTGCCAGCGGGATAGGGGTTTACACTGAAGCTTTCTTT. It yields the protein CASGIGVYTEAFF.

The chain employs TRBV5-4 and TRBJ1-2, with D unclear. V shed 6 bases and J shed 2 bases, with 20 bases lying between them. The germline V gene encodes CDR1 SGHNT and CDR2 YYREEE (reference sequence). The CDR3 spans 16 residues. For the CDR3, the DNA is TGTGCCAGCAAACCACGTCGTGAGAAAGTAAACTATGGCTACACCTTC. The encoded protein is CASKPRREKVNYGYTF.

V is TRBV21-1 and J is TRBJ2-7; the table's D call of TRBD2 was not tested on the DNA. TRBV21-1 is reported as a pseudogene. The CDR3 runs 14 residues. The chain's CDR3 is CASNRRDCHYEQYF. CDR3 DNA sequence: TGTGCCAGCAACCGGCGGGACTGTCACTACGAGCAGTACTTC.

The rearrangement joins TRBV5-1 to TRBJ2-1; 11 nucleotides agree with TRBD2. This CDR3 region has 15 residues. Germline values: CDR1 SGHRS, CDR2 YFSETQ. V was clipped by 2 bases and J by 7 bases; unmatched bases: 5. Written as DNA, the CDR3 is TGCGCCAGCAGCTTTGGGACTAGCGGAGATAATGAGCAGTTCTTC. Translating it yields CASSFGTSGDNEQFF.

CDR3 in amino acids: CASSHGTPRENGYTF. For the CDR3, the DNA is TGTGCCAGCAGTCATGGGACACCAAGGGAAAATGGCTACACCTTC. The rearrangement links TRBV28 to TRBJ1-2; the D gene is possibly TRBD1 (6 bases). The V gene lost 5 bases and the J gene lost 6 bases, with 19 bases spanning the gap. CDR1 is MDHEN and CDR2 is SYDVKM in the germline V gene. CDR3 length: 15 amino acids.

The V and J genes are TRBV28 and TRBJ1-3; 9 bases agree with TRBD1. CDR1 and CDR2 from the germline V gene are MDHEN and SYDVKM. After removal of 8 bases from V and 6 bases from J, the junction contained 5 bases not matched to a gene. The CDR3 length is 13 residues. CDR3 sequence (DNA): TGTGCCAGCCACAGGGGGCTGTCAAACACCATATATTTT. Translating it yields CASHRGLSNTIYF.

This clone is a singleton in its sample. This sequence joins TRBV11-2 and TRBJ2-3, with 7 bases lining up with TRBD1. The germline V gene has CDR1 SGHAT and CDR2 FQNNGV. With 4 bases clipped from V and 6 bases from J, the junction kept 13 bases outside the gene matches. The CDR3 extends over 16 amino acids. The CDR3 nucleotides are TGTGCCAGCAGCTCAACAGGGGTAGCCCGAGGGGATACGCAGTATTTT. It is translated as CASSSTGVARGDTQYF.

The chain recombines TRBV30 with TRBJ1-4; D remains ambiguous. Trimming removed 3 bases from V and 0 bases from J, with 5 bases in between. The germline gives CDR1 GTSNPN, CDR2 SVGIG (reference sequence). The CDR3 is made up of 13 amino acids. The CDR3 nucleotides are TGTGCCTGGAGCGGGGCAACTAATGAAAAACTGTTTTTT. This gives the protein CAWSGATNEKLFF.

This rearrangement joins TRBV6-5 to TRBJ2-7; maybe TRBD2 (5 bases). Germline CDR1 is MNHEY and CDR2 is SVGAGI. CDR3 length: 14 amino acids. V dropped 2 bases and J dropped 0 bases, with 8 bases sitting between them. CDR3 protein: CASSYDGSSYEQYF. CDR3 nucleotides: TGTGCCAGCAGTTACGATGGGAGCTCCTACGAGCAGTACTTC.

The chain couples TRBV5-1 to TRBJ1-3; the match to TRBD1 covers 8 bases. The length of the CDR3 is 13 residues. After removal of 2 bases from V and 11 bases from J, the junction contained 6 bases not matched to a gene. The germline V gene encodes CDR1 SGHRS and CDR2 YFSETQ. The CDR3 is CASSFGGQGAIYF. As DNA, the CDR3 is TGCGCCAGCAGCTTCGGAGGACAGGGAGCCATATATTTT. Supplemented by reference TRBV5-1 and TRBJ1-3, the full variable domain reads KAGVTQTPRYLIKTRGQQVTLSCSPISGHRSVSWYQQTPGQGLQFLFEYFSETQRNKGNFPGRFSGRQFSNSRSEMNVSTLELGDSALYLCASSFGGQGAIYFGEGSWLTVV.

The chain combines TRBV11-2 with TRBJ2-5; 7 bases map to TRBD1. The CDR3 spans 13 residues. CDR1 is SGHAT and CDR2 is FQNNGV in the germline V gene. V lost 5 bases to trimming and J lost 4 bases; unmatched junction nucleotides: 4. CDR3 DNA: TGTGCCAGCAGCCCCACAGGGGCAGAGACCCAGTACTTC. Its translation is CASSPTGAETQYF. Full variable domain (remainder filled in from reference TRBV11-2 and TRBJ2-5): EAGVAQSPRYKIIEKRQSVAFWCNPISGHATLYWYQQILGQGPKLLIQFQNNGVVDDSQLPKDRFSAERLKGVDSTLKIQPAKLEDSAVYLCASSPTGAETQYFGPGTRLLVL.